This passage covers 6 T cell receptor beta chains from one sample sequenced in a study of cytomegalovirus exposure and HLA in healthy donors. Clones were read by immunoSEQ multiplex PCR, and TCRdb kept only the in-frame ones, dropping some. The table lists approximately 300,000 clones, around 87% of them singletons. Sequenced input: PBMCs. These receptors all stem from a woman aged 25 to 39 in good health and CMV-seropositive.

This chain connects TRBV5-8 to TRBJ2-5, with a possible D match to TRBD2 (7 bases). The germline V gene has CDR1 SGHTS and CDR2 YDEGEE. The CDR3 extends over 16 amino acids. Trimming pared 0 bases from V and 5 bases from J, leaving 17 bases between. In DNA form, the CDR3 reads TGTGCCAGCAGCTTGGTTCGGGGGGCGATGGGGGAGACCCAGTACTTC. Amino acid sequence: CASSLVRGAMGETQYF.

CDR3 bases: TGTGCCAGCAGCTTCGATAAAAACTTAGGAGATAATTCACCCCTCCACTTT. This codes for CASSFDKNLGDNSPLHF. This rearrangement joins TRBV5-4 to TRBJ1-6, with D hard to call. The CDR3 runs to 17 residues. Trimming shortened V by 2 bases and J by 5 bases, and 17 bases separated the two germline ends. Germline-derived CDR1 and CDR2 are SGHNT and YYREEE (reference sequence). Full variable domain (outside the CDR3, taken from reference TRBV5-4 and TRBJ1-6): ETGVTQSPTHLIKTRGQQVTLRCSSQSGHNTVSWYQQALGQGPQFIFQYYREEENGRGNFPPRFSGLQFPNYSSELNVNALELDDSALYLCASSFDKNLGDNSPLHFGNGTRLTVT.

The gene calls are TRBV7-2 and TRBJ2-7; tentative D call: TRBD2 (9 bases). Germline lookup yields CDR1 SGHTA and CDR2 FQGNSA. CDR3 length: 16 amino acids. V was shortened by 5 bases and J by 6 bases, with 23 bases between the two germline ends. The CDR3 DNA is TGTGCCAGCAGCCCAGGGGGCGGGGGGGCCGCGTCCGAGCAGTACTTC. Its translation is CASSPGGGGAASEQYF.

V gene TRBV4-3 combines with J gene TRBJ2-7; the match to TRBD1 covers 10 bases. The ends lost 2 bases at V and 3 bases at J; junction bases unmatched: 1. The CDR3 is 14 residues long. Germline-derived CDR1 and CDR2 are LGHNA and YSLEER. This chain's CDR3 is CASSQRTGGYEQYF. Written as DNA, the CDR3 is TGCGCCAGCAGCCAAAGGACAGGGGGCTACGAGCAGTACTTC.

The chain carries TRBV5-6 and TRBJ2-2, with 8 bases aligning to TRBD1. V shed 9 bases and J 4 bases; nucleotides not matched to a gene: 8. Germline values: CDR1 SGHDT, CDR2 YYEEEE. The CDR3 consists of 14 residues. Here the CDR3 reads CANNGTGCTGELFF. CDR3 nucleotides: TGTGCCAACAACGGGACAGGTTGCACCGGGGAGCTGTTTTTT.

This clone was found a few times. This chain connects TRBV7-2 to TRBJ1-6, with 7 bases fitting TRBD1. The ends lost 5 bases at V and 7 bases at J; junction bases unmatched: 5. Germline V lookup: CDR1 SGHTA, CDR2 FQGNSA. The CDR3 runs to 14 residues. CDR3 residues: CASSLTGTNSPLHF. For the CDR3, the DNA is TGTGCCAGCAGCCTGACAGGGACCAATTCACCCCTCCACTTT. The complete variable domain, with remaining parts taken from reference TRBV7-2 and TRBJ1-6, reads GAGVSQSPSNKVTEKGKDVELRCDPISGHTALYWYRQSLGQGLEFLIYFQGNSAPDKSGLPSDRFSAERTGGSVSTLTIQRTQQEDSAVYLCASSLTGTNSPLHFGNGTRLTVT.